Listed here are 21 T cell receptor beta chains from one sample, sequenced in a study of blood T cell repertoires in COVID-19. Sequencing used immunoSEQ multiplex PCR; TCRdb keeps in-frame clones, though not all of them. Among approximately 190,000 clones listed, 75% to 90% were seen once. The sequencing input was peripheral blood. The receptors were sampled from an older man with active or convalescent COVID-19.

The chain joins TRBV6-5 to TRBJ2-5; D call uncertain. The CDR3 consists of 13 residues. From germline, CDR1 is MNHEY and CDR2 SVGAGI. Trimming cost V 0 bases and J 4 bases, with 6 bases left between them. CDR3 region: CASSYSSRETQYF. In DNA form, the CDR3 reads TGTGCCAGCAGTTACTCATCGCGAGAGACCCAGTACTTC.

The chain uses TRBV18 and TRBJ1-2, with TRBD1 matching 10 bases. This CDR3 contains 16 residues. Germline-derived CDR1 and CDR2 are KGHSH and LQKENI. Unmatched junction bases numbered 12, after V lost 3 bases and J lost 8 bases. This CDR3 is CASSPTAGGTGDGYTF. The CDR3, as DNA: TGTGCCAGCTCACCGACGGCCGGGGGGACAGGGGACGGCTACACCTTC.

The V gene is TRBV19, the J gene TRBJ1-5, with 10 nucleotides matching TRBD1. The CDR3 covers 14 residues. Germline values: CDR1 LNHDA, CDR2 SQIVND (reference sequence). The trim removed 7 bases at V and 2 bases at J, leaving 2 bases unmatched. The CDR3 coding sequence is TGTGCCAGTATCGACAGGGGGCGCAATCAGCCCCAGCATTTT. It codes for CASIDRGRNQPQHF. Full variable domain (outside the CDR3, taken from reference TRBV19 and TRBJ1-5): DGGITQSPKYLFRKEGQNVTLSCEQNLNHDAMYWYRQDPGQGLRLIYYSQIVNDFQKGDIAEGYSVSREKKESFPLTVTSAQKNPTAFYLCASIDRGRNQPQHFGDGTRLSIL.

V gene TRBV10-3 combines with J gene TRBJ1-5, with no clear D. Trimming pared 5 bases from V and 6 bases from J, leaving 17 bases between. The V gene's germline CDR1 is ENHRY and CDR2 SYGVKD. The CDR3 covers 15 residues. The CDR3 protein is CAISSEPNSGQPQHF. CDR3 DNA: TGTGCCATCAGTTCTGAGCCTAATAGTGGTCAGCCCCAGCATTTT.

This clone was detected a few times. The genes are TRBV29-1 and TRBJ1-5; tentative D call: TRBD1 (5 bases). The V end was cut by 4 bases, the J end by 4 bases, with 11 bases between. The length of the CDR3 is 13 residues. Germline-derived CDR1 and CDR2 are SQVTM and ANQGSEA. CDR3 sequence reads: CSVAKQANQPQHF. CDR3 sequence (DNA): TGCAGCGTTGCCAAACAGGCGAATCAGCCCCAGCATTTT.

CDR3 sequence reads: CASSPPIGGRGTDTQYF. The CDR3 DNA follows: TGTGCCAGCTCACCGCCAATCGGGGGAAGGGGAACAGATACGCAGTATTTT. This chain connects TRBV18 to TRBJ2-3; D is perhaps TRBD2 (6 bases). Trimming pared 3 bases from V and 3 bases from J, leaving 19 bases between. The CDR3 totals 17 residues. CDR1 and CDR2 from the germline V gene are KGHSH and LQKENI.

This clone occurred once. The rearrangement joins TRBV13 to TRBJ2-2; TRBD1 agrees at 9 bases. CDR3 length equals 15 residues. The V segment lost 6 bases and the J segment 4 bases; nucleotides outside the gene matches: 6. The germline CDR1 and CDR2 sequences are PRHDT and FYEKMQ (reference sequence). In DNA form, the CDR3 reads TGTGCCAGCAGTCTTACAGGGGGCGGCACCGGGGAGCTGTTTTTT. It codes for CASSLTGGGTGELFF.

The genes are TRBV11-3 and TRBJ2-1; D might be TRBD1 (5 bases). The CDR3 runs to 16 residues. V lost 1 base and J lost 4, with 14 bases in between. CDR1 and CDR2 (germline): SGHNT, YENEEA. The CDR3 DNA reads TGTGCCAGCAGCTTAGTCTTTACAGGACAATACAATGAGCAGTTCTTC. This sequence encodes CASSLVFTGQYNEQFF. Filled out from reference TRBV11-3 and TRBJ2-1, the complete variable domain reads EAGVVQSPRYKIIEKKQPVAFWCNPISGHNTLYWYLQNLGQGPELLIRYENEEAVDDSQLPKDRFSAERLKGVDSTLKIQPAELGDSAVYLCASSLVFTGQYNEQFFGPGTRLTVL.

The chain uses TRBV15 and TRBJ2-1; possibly TRBD2 for D (6 bases). V dropped 1 base and J dropped 7 bases, with 17 bases sitting between them. Germline CDR1 is LNHNV and CDR2 is YYDKDF (reference sequence). The CDR3 has 16 amino acids. The CDR3 is CATSRGPRGLYNEQFF. CDR3 in DNA: TGTGCCACCAGCAGAGGTCCACGGGGACTCTATAATGAGCAGTTCTTC.

This chain connects TRBV12-3 or TRBV12-4 to TRBJ2-7; unclear D gene. The CDR3 runs 11 residues. V was trimmed by 5 bases and J by 7 bases, leaving 9 bases between them. CDR3 sequence reads: CASSITQEQYF. The CDR3 DNA reads TGTGCCAGCAGTATCACCCAGGAGCAGTACTTC.

V gene TRBV6-4 combines with J gene TRBJ1-2; 8 bases fit TRBD1. The CDR3 spans 16 residues. The V and J ends lost 3 bases and 2 bases, in that order; junction bases with no gene match: 8. Germline V gene data show CDR1 as MRHNA and CDR2 as SNTAGT. CDR3 bases: TGTGCCAGCAGTGAACGGCCAGGGGGCGTCAACTATGGCTACACCTTC. Its translation: CASSERPGGVNYGYTF.

This clone was counted a single time. V gene TRBV9 combines with J gene TRBJ1-6; 9 nucleotides line up with TRBD1. After removal of 3 bases from V and 7 bases from J, the junction contained 8 bases not matched to a gene. CDR3 size: 16 residues. Germline V lookup: CDR1 SGDLS, CDR2 YYNGEE. CDR3 coding DNA: TGTGCCAGCAGCGCGGGGACAGGGTTGCCAAATTCACCCCTCCACTTT. This translates into CASSAGTGLPNSPLHF.

The chain combines TRBV6-2 or TRBV6-3 with TRBJ2-7; TRBD2 matches 7 bases. Germline V gives CDR1 MNHEY, CDR2 SVGEGT. The length of the CDR3 is 14 residues. Germline trimming cut 3 bases from V and 2 bases from J; bases unmatched to any gene: 4. The CDR3 bases are TGTGCCAGCAGTTATCAAGCGGGGACCTACGAGCAGTACTTC. Protein: CASSYQAGTYEQYF.

The rearrangement links TRBV27 to TRBJ2-7; D is perhaps TRBD2 (7 bases). The CDR3 has 12 amino acids. Trimming pared 8 bases from V and 5 bases from J, leaving 13 bases between. The germline V gene has CDR1 MNHEY and CDR2 SMNVEV (reference sequence). CDR3 in DNA: TGTGCCAGCGGGGGGGCCCTCCACGAGCAGTACTTC. Its translation: CASGGALHEQYF.

The chain links TRBV18 to TRBJ1-1; a possible D gene is TRBD1 (6 bases). V shed 4 bases and J shed 4 bases, with 13 bases lying between them. This CDR3 is built from 14 residues. CDR1 is KGHSH and CDR2 is LQKENI in the germline V gene. The CDR3 DNA is TGTGCCAGCTCACGGGCGGGGGCTTCCACTGAAGCTTTCTTT. It encodes CASSRAGASTEAFF.

The chain links TRBV27 to TRBJ1-3; D not certain. The germline gives CDR1 MNHEY, CDR2 SMNVEV (reference sequence). The CDR3 spans 13 residues. V lost 4 bases, J lost 2 bases, and 6 bases lay in between. CDR3 loop: CASSSVTGNTIYF. The CDR3 DNA follows: TGTGCCAGCAGTTCAGTGACTGGAAACACCATATATTTT.

The V call is TRBV7-9, the J call TRBJ2-4; D is possibly TRBD1 (6 bases). Trimming took off 5 bases at V and 0 bases at J, with 17 bases between the two ends. This CDR3 comprises 17 residues. Germline CDR1 reads SEHNR; CDR2 reads FQNEAQ (reference sequence). The DNA for the CDR3 is TGTGCCAGCAGCCCACTCCGAGGGGGATTAGCCAAAAACATTCAGTACTTC. Encoded protein: CASSPLRGGLAKNIQYF.

This chain uses TRBV7-2 with TRBJ1-3; D uncertain. Looked up from germline, CDR1 is SGHTA and CDR2 is FQGNSA. The CDR3 loop spans 16 amino acids. The V end lost 0 bases, the J end lost 3 bases, and 12 bases lay between the germline ends. CDR3 in DNA: TGTGCCAGCAGCTTAGCCGGCAGGTTAGGTGGAAACACCATATATTTT. Its translation: CASSLAGRLGGNTIYF.

The sample holds one count of this clone. The genes are TRBV11-3 and TRBJ2-2; tentatively, D is TRBD1 (6 bases). In germline, CDR1 is SGHNT, CDR2 YENEEA. The V gene lost 5 bases and the J gene lost 5 bases, with 9 bases spanning the gap. The CDR3 length is 13 residues. CDR3 protein: CASSRTATGELFF. The CDR3 nucleotides are TGTGCCAGCAGCCGGACAGCAACCGGGGAGCTGTTTTTT.

This clone was detected only once. The rearrangement joins TRBV7-2 to TRBJ2-1; 7 positions match TRBD2. The J segment lost 6 bases and the V segment lost 0 bases, leaving 17 bases of the junction unmatched. The CDR3 spans 19 residues. Germline lookup yields CDR1 SGHTA and CDR2 FQGNSA. This CDR3 is CASSLAGRGGRGRGNEQFF. The CDR3 DNA follows: TGTGCCAGCAGCTTAGCAGGGCGCGGCGGGAGAGGTCGGGGCAATGAGCAGTTCTTC.

The CDR3 is CARRGLAGTGELFF. CDR3 nucleotide sequence: TGTGCCAGAAGAGGTCTAGCGGGGACCGGGGAGCTGTTTTTT. J is TRBJ2-2 and V is TRBV21-1; the table's D call TRBD2 went unverified against the DNA. TRBV21-1 is labeled a pseudogene. This CDR3 is 14 amino acids long.